The rows below give T cell receptor beta chains drawn from one sample of a study of blood T cells in healthy people across ages. TCRdb reprocessed the 5' RACE reads via MiXCR and lists one record per CDR3 protein. The sample shows roughly 1,000,000 distinct CDR3 sequences, roughly 24% of them seen only once. These data are also associated with another study on T cells of mothers and their children.

The sample was blood. The receptors come from a girl aged 2 to 9 in good health. The conserved cysteine and the conserved F or W are not part of the CDR3 here. For some rows the clone size is stated as once, few or many, or as a class when expanded; others skip it.

TRBV5-1 | NA | ASSLDHRQGRRETQY
TRBV18 | NA | ASSGGVNSIQY
TRBV10-3 | NA | ATWTSGSYEQY
TRBV20-1 | NA | SARDGGRGTGEAF
TRBV6-5 | NA | ASSSLSTANTEAF
TRBV7-9 | NA | ASNPPLLDSAGEQY
TRBV4-1 | few | ASSQDVGPNQPQH
TRBV29-1 | few | SGLVGTANGELF
TRBV20-1 | NA | SARDHIQGFPPNEQF
TRBV27 | NA | ASSLRLAGGRNEQF
TRBV14 | few | ASSPLVTSSYNEQF
TRBV6-1 | few | ASSVREADTQY
TRBV12-3/TRBV12-4 | NA | ASAVRAFNEKLF
TRBV5-6 | few | ASSFVLGSGPGGYT
TRBV10-3 | few | AIRVELAGYTEAF
TRBV5-6 | NA | ASSAGLSTDTQY
TRBV6-6 | NA | ASSWAEEQF
TRBV5-5 | few | ASSRDGASSYNEQF
TRBV7-9 | NA | ASSVMQGINEKLF
TRBV27 | NA | ASETTGIQETQY
TRBV29-1 | NA | SVGMLLGNEQF
TRBV6-1 | few | ASSRGQGALAGELF
TRBV2 | few | ASSEGAGQETQY
TRBV12-3/TRBV12-4 | NA | ASSRASGGNTDEQF
TRBV7-9 | NA | ASSSPLFEAF
TRBV20-1 | NA | SASVMRGTDTQY